This T cell receptor beta chain was recorded in a study of T-cell memory formation after mild COVID-19. Study-level results: Later expanders leaned CD4+, whereas clones that contracted between day 15 and 85 were balanced CD4/CD8.

TCRdb reanalysed the 5' RACE reads using MiXCR and keeps one entry per CDR3 protein. The sample has roughly 600,000 distinct CDR3 sequences, 15% to 20% seen once. The germline V gene encodes CDR1 SGHDT and CDR2 YYEEEE. V lost 2 bases, J lost 3 bases, and 12 bases stayed unmatched. The CDR3 consists of 18 residues. Worth noting for this clonotype: Its matching antigen is unknown.

The V and J genes are TRBV5-6 and TRBJ2-5, with 11 bases matching TRBD2. Specimen: PBMCs or a T cell subset sorted from them (not recorded which). The clonotype comes from an adult woman who had mild COVID-19 (a few samples of this study predate the infection). Cell type and time point are not known. This CDR3 reads CASSFRGTSGGPEETQYF. CDR3 DNA: TGTGCCAGCAGCTTCCGTGGTACTAGCGGGGGACCCGAAGAGACCCAGTACTTC.